These T cell receptor beta chains were read from a single sample in a study of response to subunit inactivated influenza vaccine. A single record per CDR3 protein comes from TCRdb applying MiXCR to the RT-PCR reads. The table shows about 160,000 distinct CDR3 sequences, with approximately 10% occurring only once. The specimen was non-naive T cells sorted from PBMCs, collected roughly 6 weeks after vaccination. The source is a man in his forties or fifties who received an inactivated influenza vaccine. CDR3s include the opening cysteine and the closing phenylalanine or tryptophan. Each record gives: V gene, clone size, D gene, CDR3 length, J gene, CDR3 protein, CDR3 DNA. A D gene is named only where the DNA matches it firmly. Only some rows state a clone size, as once, few, many or a class for expanded clones.

TRBV20-1,many,TRBD1,14,TRBJ2-5,CSATQGTGVSSQYF,TGCAGTGCTACTCAAGGGACAGGGGTCAGTTCCCAGTACTTC
TRBV12-3/TRBV12-4,many,TRBD2,14,TRBJ2-7,CASTISGGAHEQYF,TGTGCCAGCACCATCTCGGGAGGTGCCCACGAGCAGTACTTC
TRBV20-1,-,-,13,TRBJ2-3,CSARDSTTDTQYF,TGCAGTGCTAGAGATTCGACCACAGATACGCAGTATTTT
TRBV7-2,-,-,15,TRBJ2-1,CASSPDQARYNEQFF,TGTGCCAGCAGCCCGGACCAGGCCCGATACAATGAGCAGTTCTTC
TRBV7-2,-,TRBD2,14,TRBJ2-1,CASSPTSGSGEQFF,TGTGCCAGCAGCCCGACTAGCGGGAGTGGTGAGCAGTTCTTC
TRBV5-6,many,-,15,TRBJ1-3,CASSWGTLSGNTIYF,TGTGCCAGCAGCTGGGGGACGTTGTCTGGAAACACCATATATTTT
TRBV6-1,-,TRBD2,13,TRBJ2-1,CATGLAEYNEQFF,TGTGCCACCGGACTAGCGGAGTACAATGAGCAGTTCTTC
TRBV20-1,few,-,13,TRBJ1-3,CSARVGSGNTIYF,TGCAGTGCTAGAGTTGGTTCTGGAAACACCATATATTTT
TRBV28,-,TRBD1,15,TRBJ2-7,CASSLGPGGSYEQYF,TGTGCCAGCAGTTTAGGCCCAGGGGGCTCCTACGAGCAGTACTTC
TRBV10-3,few,-,13,TRBJ1-1,CAISELEGFEAFF,TGTGCCATCAGTGAGTTAGAGGGATTTGAAGCTTTCTTT
TRBV2,-,-,15,TRBJ2-7,CASTNGQGGLNEQYF,TGTGCCAGCACCAATGGCCAGGGAGGATTGAACGAGCAGTACTTC
TRBV28,-,-,15,TRBJ2-1,CASSPRGSGIDEQFF,TGTGCCAGCAGTCCCCGCGGTAGCGGAATCGATGAGCAGTTCTTC
TRBV3-1,many,-,14,TRBJ2-6,CASSQSTGANVLTF,TGTGCCAGCAGCCAATCTACTGGGGCCAACGTCCTGACTTTC
TRBV6-2/TRBV6-3,-,-,13,TRBJ2-7,CASSYGDISEQYF,TGTGCCAGCAGTTACGGGGACATAAGCGAGCAGTACTTC
TRBV7-2,few,-,13,TRBJ2-7,CASSLDGFGGRDF,TGTGCCAGCAGCTTAGATGGATTTGGAGGCAGAGACTTC
TRBV9,few,TRBD1,15,TRBJ2-1,CASSQRDRGFNEQFF,TGTGCCAGTAGTCAACGGGACAGGGGCTTCAATGAGCAGTTCTTC
TRBV19,many,TRBD1,14,TRBJ1-5,CASTRPGTAHAQHF,TGTGCCAGTACCCGCCCAGGGACAGCTCATGCCCAGCATTTT
TRBV5-1,many,-,14,TRBJ1-1,CASSLEPLRTEAFF,TGCGCCAGCAGCTTGGAACCCCTGAGGACTGAAGCTTTCTTT
TRBV5-1,few,-,15,TRBJ2-3,CASSLGGKSTDTQYF,TGCGCCAGCAGCTTGGGGGGGAAAAGCACAGATACGCAGTATTTT
TRBV6-2/TRBV6-3,few,TRBD2,14,TRBJ2-1,CASSYSREGNEQFF,TGTGCCAGCAGTTACTCCCGGGAGGGGAATGAGCAGTTCTTC
TRBV7-2,-,TRBD2,14,TRBJ2-3,CASSRRGGTDTQYF,TGTGCCAGCAGCCGGCGGGGGGGCACAGATACGCAGTATTTT
TRBV20-1,many,TRBD1,14,TRBJ1-2,CSARDGRGPNGYTF,TGCAGTGCTAGAGATGGCAGGGGGCCTAATGGCTACACCTTC
TRBV10-3,-,TRBD1,13,TRBJ2-5,CAISQGDQETQYF,TGTGCCATCAGTCAGGGGGATCAAGAGACCCAGTACTTC
TRBV20-1,few,TRBD1,13,TRBJ2-1,CSATGQNNNEQFF,TGCAGTGCTACGGGACAGAACAACAATGAGCAGTTCTTC
TRBV18,-,TRBD1,17,TRBJ1-1,CASSPPRGQPQNTEAFF,TGTGCCAGCTCGCCACCAAGGGGACAGCCGCAAAACACTGAAGCTTTCTTT
TRBV12-3/TRBV12-4,-,-,15,TRBJ1-1,CASSLDRSMNTEAFF,TGTGCCAGCAGTTTAGACAGATCGATGAACACTGAAGCTTTCTTT
TRBV27,-,-,15,TRBJ2-7,CASKEKGGGPGEQYF,TGTGCGAGTAAAGAGAAGGGGGGGGGCCCGGGGGAGCAGTACTTC
TRBV5-1,-,TRBD1,14,TRBJ2-2,CASSWGQGDGELFF,TGCGCCAGCAGCTGGGGACAGGGGGACGGGGAGCTGTTTTTT
TRBV6-2/TRBV6-3,few,-,18,TRBJ2-1,CASSSALSGPQRYNEQFF,TGTGCCAGCAGTTCCGCATTGAGCGGACCCCAGCGTTACAATGAGCAGTTCTTC
TRBV12-3/TRBV12-4,many,-,13,TRBJ1-2,CASSPRANYGYTF,TGTGCCAGCAGCCCGAGAGCTAACTATGGCTACACCTTC
TRBV5-5,few,TRBD2,15,TRBJ2-5,CASSQAGVGQETQYF,TGTGCCAGCAGCCAGGCGGGGGTGGGGCAAGAGACCCAGTACTTC
TRBV5-1,few,-,13,TRBJ2-3,CATSQTVTDTQYF,TGCGCCACCTCGCAGACAGTCACAGATACGCAGTATTTT
TRBV7-9,many,-,13,TRBJ1-6,CASSLDMNSPLHF,TGTGCCAGCAGCTTAGATATGAATTCACCCCTCCACTTT
TRBV6-2/TRBV6-3,few,TRBD1,15,TRBJ2-4,CASSHEGAVKNIQYF,TGTGCCAGCAGTCATGAGGGGGCTGTCAAAAACATTCAGTACTTC
TRBV2,-,-,12,TRBJ2-1,CASSEWGREQFF,TGTGCCAGCAGTGAATGGGGGCGTGAGCAGTTCTTC
TRBV5-1,many,-,18,TRBJ2-3,CASSFGRGRGATTDTQYF,TGCGCCAGCAGCTTCGGCAGGGGCAGAGGGGCCACCACAGATACGCAGTATTTT
TRBV4-2,many,-,16,TRBJ2-7,CASSQETGEPSYEQYF,TGTGCCAGCAGCCAAGAGACGGGGGAACCCTCCTACGAGCAGTACTTC
TRBV5-5,few,TRBD2,14,TRBJ2-7,CASSWGLPVGEQYF,TGTGCCAGCAGCTGGGGACTACCAGTCGGCGAGCAGTACTTC
TRBV12-3/TRBV12-4,-,-,13,TRBJ1-2,CASSLRKGSSYTF,TGTGCCAGCAGCCTACGGAAGGGATCGAGCTACACCTTC
TRBV7-2,many,TRBD1,15,TRBJ2-5,CASSLMTGLQETQYF,TGTGCCAGCAGCTTAATGACAGGGTTGCAAGAGACCCAGTACTTC
TRBV20-1,-,TRBD1,18,TRBJ2-7,CSARAAPGQGAMSYEQYF,TGCAGTGCTAGAGCAGCCCCGGGACAGGGGGCTATGTCCTACGAGCAGTACTTC
TRBV5-5,-,-,13,TRBJ2-1,CASSLVQFNEQFF,TGTGCCAGCAGCTTGGTCCAGTTCAATGAGCAGTTCTTC
TRBV9,many,TRBD2,15,TRBJ2-5,CASSGTSGGRETQYF,TGTGCCAGCAGCGGGACTAGCGGGGGGCGGGAGACCCAGTACTTC
TRBV10-3,few,-,14,TRBJ2-1,CAIKGGVEDNEQFF,TGTGCCATCAAGGGGGGAGTTGAGGACAATGAGCAGTTCTTC
TRBV9,many,TRBD2,15,TRBJ2-7,CASSVDMGGPYEQYF,TGTGCCAGCAGCGTAGATATGGGAGGGCCCTACGAGCAGTACTTC
TRBV9,few,TRBD1,16,TRBJ2-1,CASSAPRTGASNEQFF,TGTGCCAGCAGCGCCCCGAGGACAGGGGCGTCCAATGAGCAGTTCTTC